The 24 T cell receptor beta chains listed next were all sequenced from one sample in a study of T-cell reconstitution after alpha-beta-depleted transplantation in children. Unique molecular identifiers were used in preparing the TCRbeta library. One entry per CDR3 protein, called by TCRdb with MiXCR from the PCR reads. The sample contains almost 500,000 distinct CDR3 sequences, around an eighth of which appear only once. Here the sequenced sample was PBMCs from the stem cell graft donor, taken from the stem cell graft. The receptors originated from a human donor who donated a stem cell graft to a child with combined immunodeficiency.

This clonotype was counted between two and nine times. The J gene is TRBJ2-7, the V gene TRBV28, with D unclear. CDR3 length: 12 residues. Per the germline V gene, CDR1 is MDHEN and CDR2 is SYDVKM. Deletions cut 2 bases from V and 7 bases from J, with 9 bases between. CDR3 coding DNA: TGTGCCAGCAGTTTACTCCTCCTGGAGCAGTACTTC. Protein: CASSLLLLEQYF.

At least ten counts were recorded for this clonotype. The rearrangement joins TRBV24-1 to TRBJ2-3, with D maybe TRBD2 (6 bases). The CDR3 covers 17 residues. Germline CDR1 reads KGHDR; CDR2 reads SFDVKD. V lost 4 bases and J lost 2, with 18 bases in between. Here the CDR3 reads CATSDSPVADTTDTQYF. The DNA for the CDR3 is TGTGCCACCAGTGACAGTCCCGTAGCGGATACCACAGATACGCAGTATTTT.

This clonotype has only a few counts. J is TRBJ2-7 and V is TRBV20-1, with 7 bases that match TRBD2. V gave up 6 bases and J gave up 2 bases; unmatched junction bases: 13. This CDR3 is built from 15 residues. Germline lookup yields CDR1 DFQATT and CDR2 SNEGSKA (reference sequence). In nucleotides, the CDR3 is TGCAGTGCCAGACTTATGGAGCGGGATCCCTACGAGCAGTACTTC. Residues: CSARLMERDPYEQYF.

This clonotype was counted between two and nine times. The rearrangement uses TRBV27 and TRBJ2-5; D is possibly TRBD1 (6 bases). The ends were cut back, 5 bases at V and 5 bases at J, with 18 bases in the middle. This CDR3 comprises 15 residues. The germline gives CDR1 MNHEY, CDR2 SMNVEV (reference sequence). CDR3 sequence reads: CASSPRTAGTETQYF. CDR3 in DNA: TGTGCCAGCAGTCCCAGGACAGCCGGTACGGAGACCCAGTACTTC.

This clonotype was detected only a few times. The chain employs TRBV6-5 and TRBJ2-1; 11 nucleotides agree with TRBD2. The CDR3 has 17 residues. V was pared by 0 bases and J by 10 bases, with 11 bases of the junction left unmatched. Germline-derived CDR1 and CDR2 are MNHEY and SVGAGI. CDR3 bases: TGTGCCAGCAGTTACTCGGGAATAGCGGGAGGGCCCAACGAGCAGTTCTTC. It translates to CASSYSGIAGGPNEQFF.

This clonotype was seen only a few times. The rearrangement links TRBV5-6 to TRBJ2-7; 9 nucleotides align to TRBD1. V shed 7 bases and J 2 bases; nucleotides not matched to a gene: 4. The V gene's germline CDR1 is SGHDT and CDR2 YYEEEE. The CDR3 has 13 residues. In nucleotides, the CDR3 is TGTGCCAGCTACCGGGACAGGGCCTACGAGCAGTACTTC. Translated: CASYRDRAYEQYF.

A few counts support this clonotype. This chain links TRBV20-1 with TRBJ2-7, with 12 bases identical to TRBD2. V shed 5 bases, J shed 0 bases, and the junction held 2 bases outside the gene matches. From germline, CDR1 is DFQATT and CDR2 SNEGSKA (reference sequence). This CDR3 has 14 residues. CDR3 region: CSAASGGDSYEQYF. In DNA form, the CDR3 reads TGCAGTGCTGCTAGCGGGGGGGACTCCTACGAGCAGTACTTC.

This clonotype was counted ten times or more. The chain is built from TRBV27 and TRBJ2-7; D ambiguous. The germline CDR1 and CDR2 sequences are MNHEY and SMNVEV (reference sequence). With 2 bases removed from V and 4 bases from J, the gap between germline ends came to 9 bases. The CDR3 is 13 residues long. The CDR3 reads CASSLSRNYEQYF. CDR3 DNA sequence: TGTGCCAGCAGTTTAAGCCGGAATTACGAGCAGTACTTC.

CDR3 DNA sequence: TGTGCCAGCAGTCCCGGGTCGATCGTACCCTACGAGCAGTACTTC. It is translated as CASSPGSIVPYEQYF. The chain combines TRBV27 with TRBJ2-7; D gene uncertain. With 5 bases removed from V and 2 bases from J, the gap between germline ends came to 16 bases. Germline V gives CDR1 MNHEY, CDR2 SMNVEV (reference sequence). The CDR3 length is 15 residues.

This chain connects TRBV9 to TRBJ1-5; D ambiguous. Germline CDR1 and CDR2: SGDLS and YYNGEE. Trimming took 0 bases from V and 2 from J, leaving 9 bases between them. The CDR3 runs to 15 residues. For the CDR3, the DNA is TGTGCCAGCAGCGTAGGGGGTGTCGGCAATCAGCCCCAGCATTTT. Translating gives CASSVGGVGNQPQHF.

This chain connects TRBV29-1 to TRBJ2-1; D is perhaps TRBD1 (5 bases). The CDR3 spans 12 residues. Germline loops: CDR1 SQVTM, CDR2 ANQGSEA. Trimming took off 5 bases at V and 10 bases at J, with 15 bases between the two ends. CDR3 nucleotides: TGCAGCGTTCGGCAGGGCTTAAGGGAGCAGTTCTTC. As protein: CSVRQGLREQFF.

The V gene is TRBV5-6, the J gene TRBJ2-7, with TRBD1 matching 8 bases. The CDR3 is 16 residues long. Germline CDR1 is SGHDT and CDR2 is YYEEEE. Trimming removed 4 bases from V and 5 bases from J; junction bases left unmatched: 14. This CDR3 reads CASSARQGSLGDEQYF. The CDR3 bases are TGTGCCAGCAGCGCCAGACAGGGGAGCTTGGGCGACGAGCAGTACTTC.

The chain joins TRBV11-3 to TRBJ2-1, with D possibly being TRBD1 (5 bases). Per the germline V gene, CDR1 is SGHNT and CDR2 is YENEEA. V was clipped by 4 bases and J by 7 bases, with 14 bases between them. The CDR3 contains 14 residues. The CDR3 DNA follows: TGTGCCAGCAGCTCCCATGGGGCCCGGAATGAGCAGTTCTTC. The encoded protein is CASSSHGARNEQFF.

The chain joins TRBV5-1 to TRBJ2-5; TRBD2 matches at 7 bases. This CDR3 contains 16 residues. The V segment lost 7 bases and the J segment 1 base; nucleotides outside the gene matches: 13. In germline, CDR1 is SGHRS, CDR2 YFSETQ. The CDR3 sequence: CASGHLRAGPQETQYF. In DNA, the CDR3 is TGCGCCAGCGGCCACCTCCGAGCGGGGCCCCAAGAGACCCAGTACTTC.

This clonotype has just a few counts. The CDR3 nucleotides read TGTGCCAGCAGCTTAACCTGGACAGGGGTCCCCTACGAGCAGTACTTC. This encodes CASSLTWTGVPYEQYF. The chain links TRBV7-2 to TRBJ2-7; 9 bases line up with TRBD1. CDR1 and CDR2 from the germline V gene are SGHTA and FQGNSA. This CDR3 comprises 16 residues. Trimming removed 2 bases from V and 2 bases from J; junction bases left unmatched: 7.

V and J are TRBV7-9 and TRBJ2-3, with D unclear. With 0 bases removed from V and 8 bases from J, the gap between germline ends came to 9 bases. The CDR3 spans 13 residues. CDR1 SEHNR and CDR2 FQNEAQ come from the germline V gene (reference sequence). The CDR3 protein is CASSLAGGPTQYF. In DNA form, the CDR3 reads TGTGCCAGCAGCTTAGCGGGCGGCCCTACGCAGTATTTT.

This clonotype was found many times. The chain uses TRBV4-3 and TRBJ2-2; 15 positions match TRBD2. Losses at the gene ends were 4 bases for V and 6 bases for J; bases not matched to a gene: 12. Germline assignment: CDR1 LGHNA and CDR2 YSLEER. This CDR3 is built from 19 residues. The CDR3 DNA is TGCGCCAGCAGCCTCCTGGGACTAGCGGGAGGCCCCAGGCCCGGGGAGCTGTTTTTT. Translation gives CASSLLGLAGGPRPGELFF.

The sample holds many counts of this clonotype. The chain recombines TRBV6-5 with TRBJ2-5; 13 bases line up with TRBD2. Germline CDR1 MNHEY, CDR2 SVGAGI. Germline trimming cut 6 bases from V and 6 bases from J; bases unmatched to any gene: 13. The CDR3 is 17 amino acids. The CDR3 DNA sequence: TGTGCCAGCAGCCACGGGGTACTAGCGGGGGGGCCGAAGACCCAGTACTTC. Its protein product is CASSHGVLAGGPKTQYF.

This clonotype was counted many times. The V call is TRBV6-5, the J call TRBJ2-7, with 9 nucleotides matching TRBD2. The CDR3 runs 14 residues. Germline assignment: CDR1 MNHEY and CDR2 SVGAGI. The V segment lost 5 bases and the J segment 1 base; nucleotides outside the gene matches: 3. CDR3 region: CASSSGRFSYEQYF. CDR3 nucleotides: TGTGCCAGCAGTAGCGGGAGGTTTTCCTACGAGCAGTACTTC.

The table lists this clonotype with a few counts. The V gene is TRBV10-3, the J gene TRBJ1-1; D unresolved. Germline V gene sequence: CDR1 ENHRY, CDR2 SYGVKD. V lost 4 bases, J lost 1 base, and 7 bases lay in between. This CDR3 has 13 amino acids. CDR3 sequence: CAISGSGNTEAFF. For the CDR3, the DNA is TGTGCCATCAGTGGATCAGGGAACACTGAAGCTTTCTTT.

There are a few counts of this clonotype. The rearrangement joins TRBV12-3 or TRBV12-4 to TRBJ1-4, with TRBD1 as a possible D gene (5 bases). The CDR3 extends over 14 amino acids. V lost 7 bases and J lost 3, with 12 bases in between. This chain's CDR3 is CASKFRVANEKLFF. The CDR3, as DNA: TGTGCCAGCAAATTCAGGGTGGCTAATGAAAAACTGTTTTTT.

This clonotype has just a few counts. The rearrangement uses TRBV4-2 and TRBJ1-1; tentative D call: TRBD1 (5 bases). V shed 0 bases and J shed 1 base, with 6 bases lying between them. CDR1 LGHNA and CDR2 YNFKEQ come from the germline V gene. The CDR3 covers 14 residues. The chain's CDR3 is CASSQDGANTEAFF. CDR3 DNA sequence: TGTGCCAGCAGCCAAGATGGGGCGAACACTGAAGCTTTCTTT.

CDR3 residues: CASSHSGGHTSYGYTF. The DNA for the CDR3 is TGTGCCAGCAGCCACTCAGGCGGACACACGTCCTATGGCTACACCTTC. The rearrangement links TRBV12-3 or TRBV12-4 to TRBJ1-2, with D possibly TRBD1 on 5 matching bases. The CDR3 is made up of 16 amino acids. The germline V and J ends were trimmed by 6 bases and 4 bases, with 21 bases remaining between them.

Ten or more counts support this clonotype. V and J are TRBV12-3 or TRBV12-4 and TRBJ2-7; 7 nucleotides line up with TRBD2. CDR3 length: 12 residues. V shed 6 bases and J 7 bases; nucleotides not matched to a gene: 6. DNA for the CDR3: TGTGCCAGCAGCCTAAGCGGGAATGAGCAGTACTTC. Translated: CASSLSGNEQYF.